This TCR beta chain was identified in a study of blood T cells in healthy people across ages. Study-wide results and limits: Higher diversity and more naive CD4+ cells were features of long-lived donors, compared to aged donors.

Primed by a sample-barcoded 5' primer and a J-beta primer mix, a second PCR proceeded for roughly 7 to 11 cycles. TCRdb processed the 5' RACE reads anew with MiXCR; each CDR3 protein has one entry. The table has hundreds of thousands of distinct CDR3 sequences, around 50% seen once. Points on this clonotype: Its antigen is undetermined.

This receptor was obtained from a middle-aged man in good health. Sequenced input: blood.

The CDR3 DNA follows: TGCGCCAGCAGCCACACTTCAGAGACTCGCACAGATACGCAGTATTTT. It translates to CASSHTSETRTDTQYF. The chain recombines TRBV5-1 with TRBJ2-3, with D uncertain. This CDR3 is 16 amino acids long. V dropped 4 bases and J dropped 1 base, with 16 bases sitting between them. Per germline, CDR1 SGHRS and CDR2 YFSETQ.